One sample yielded the 21 T cell receptor beta chains listed below, sequenced in a study of T cell clonality in common variable immunodeficiency. Produced via immunoSEQ multiplex PCR; TCRdb's table is partial and in-frame only. Observed are about 43,000 clones, no singletons, with the top ten taking 2.1%. The sample taken for sequencing was peripheral blood mononuclear cells. The receptors originated from a person aged 18-70 years in good health.

This clone occurred many times. The CDR3 end falls 3 residues outside the read, so it is completed with the germline J gene. The chain carries TRBV2 and TRBJ2-1, with 12 bases matching TRBD2. The germline CDR1 and CDR2 sequences are SNHLY and FYNNEI. The J segment lost 4 bases and the V segment lost 4 bases, leaving 2 bases of the junction unmatched. This CDR3 comprises 15 residues. The CDR3 region is CASSGLAGVYNEQFF. The DNA read from the CDR3 is TGTGCCAGCAGTGGACTAGCGGGGGTGTACAATGAG.

This clone was counted many times. The read ends 3 residues early relative to the CDR3; the germline J gene fills the gap. The V and J genes are TRBV20-1 and TRBJ2-1; possibly TRBD2 for D (7 bases). Germline values: CDR1 DFQATT, CDR2 SNEGSKA (reference sequence). The CDR3 runs to 14 residues. V was cut by 4 bases and J by 5 bases, with 15 bases left in between. CDR3 protein: CSATPGGLNNEQFF. The covered CDR3 bases are TGCAGTGCTACCCCGGGGGGCCTTAACAATGAG.

This clone turned up a few times. The missing CDR3 end, 3 residues past where the read stops, is filled in from the germline J gene. The J gene is TRBJ1-5, the V gene TRBV30; D ambiguous. CDR1 and CDR2 (germline): GTSNPN, SVGIG (reference sequence). This CDR3 has 13 amino acids. V lost 0 bases to trimming and J lost 7 bases, with 10 bases between them. The CDR3: CAWSVSGNQPQHF. Partial CDR3 DNA: TGTGCCTGGAGTGTGTCAGGAAACCAGCCC.

This clone came up many times. The CDR3 extends 3 residues past the end of the read, so its final part is completed from the germline J gene. This chain uses TRBV13 with TRBJ2-3; 12 bases match TRBD2. J lost 4 bases, V lost 5 bases, and 4 bases had no gene match. The CDR3 covers 15 residues. Germline V gene sequence: CDR1 PRHDT, CDR2 FYEKMQ (reference sequence). CDR3 region: CASSASGRGPDTQYF. The DNA read from the CDR3 is TGTGCCAGCAGCGCTAGCGGGAGGGGGCCAGATACG. Based on the CDR3 plus reference TRBV13 and TRBJ2-3, the full variable domain is AAGVIQSPRHLIKEKRETATLKCYPIPRHDTVYWYQQGPGQDPQFLISFYEKMQSDKGSIPDRFSAQQFSDYHSELNMSSLELGDSALYFCASSASGRGPDTQYFGPGTRLTVL.

As regards this clone: The read terminates 3 residues before the CDR3 end, so the remaining end is supplied by the germline J gene. This sequence joins TRBV10-2 and TRBJ2-1; TRBD2 aligns across 12 bases. V was pared by 5 bases and J by 7 bases, with 6 bases of the junction left unmatched. The CDR3 sequence is 15 residues long. CDR1 and CDR2 from the germline V gene are WSHSY and SAAADI. CDR3 in amino acids: CASSTTSGGYNEQFF. The sequenced CDR3 bases are TGCGCCAGCAGTACGACTAGCGGGGGATATAATGAG.

This clone was detected many times. Read coverage stops 3 residues before the CDR3 terminus; the germline J gene supplies the remainder. The genes are TRBV20-1 and TRBJ2-3; D ambiguous. Germline CDR1 DFQATT, CDR2 SNEGSKA (reference sequence). The CDR3 runs to 15 residues. The V gene lost 0 bases and the J gene lost 0 bases, with 10 bases spanning the gap. The part of the CDR3 DNA that was read is TGCAGTGCTAGAGATCCGGCGGCTAGCACAGATACG. It yields the protein CSARDPAASTDT. The entire CDR3 reads CSARDPAASTDTQYF.

This clone came up many times. The sequenced fragment ends 3 residues before the CDR3 boundary, so the rest is inferred from the germline J gene. This chain uses TRBV29-1 with TRBJ1-2; D is unresolved. Trimming cost V 0 bases and J 1 base, with 6 bases left between them. Per germline, CDR1 SQVTM and CDR2 ANQGSEA. The CDR3 extends over 13 amino acids. The DNA read from the CDR3 is TGCAGCGTTGAAGACAGACTTAACTATGGC. The encoded protein is CSVEDRLNYG. The CDR3 in full is CSVEDRLNYGYTF.

This clone was seen only a few times. The missing CDR3 end, 3 residues past where the read stops, is filled in from the germline J gene. The chain joins TRBV19 to TRBJ2-7, with 9 positions matching TRBD1. The CDR3 runs to 16 residues. Germline CDR1 reads LNHDA; CDR2 reads SQIVND (reference sequence). Trimming took 8 bases from V and 4 from J; bases not matched to a gene: 15. CDR3 region: CASGTIPGTGRYEQYF. CDR3 DNA (partial): TGTGCCAGTGGAACAATTCCCGGGACAGGGAGGTACGAG.

This clone was seen at least ten times. The observed sequence ends 3 residues before the CDR3 terminus, with the missing tail filled in from the germline J gene. Other DNA sequences of this sample code for an identical CDR3. V and J are TRBV10-3 and TRBJ1-1, with 8 nucleotides matching TRBD1. Germline V CDR1 and CDR2: ENHRY, SYGVKD. The CDR3 spans 16 residues. The J segment lost 0 bases and the V segment lost 6 bases, leaving 9 bases of the junction unmatched. The sequenced part of the CDR3 DNA is TGTGCCATCAGAAAAACGGACAGGGCGATGAACACTGAA. It translates to CAIRKTDRAMNTE. In full, the CDR3 is CAIRKTDRAMNTEAFF.

This clone was seen ten or more times. The sequenced fragment ends 3 residues before the CDR3 boundary, so the rest is inferred from the germline J gene. This rearrangement joins TRBV20-1 to TRBJ2-1; D perhaps matches TRBD1 (6 bases). V was trimmed by 0 bases and J by 3 bases, leaving 9 bases between them. CDR1 is DFQATT and CDR2 is SNEGSKA in the germline V gene (reference sequence). The CDR3 has 14 amino acids. CDR3 loop: CSARDKGDYNEQFF. CDR3 bases read: TGCAGTGCTAGAGATAAGGGGGACTACAATGAG.

This clone was seen repeatedly, ten times or more. The read is 3 residues too short to cover the CDR3 end, so that end is filled in from the germline J gene. The genes are TRBV11-2 and TRBJ2-7, with 8 positions matching TRBD2. The CDR3 has 15 amino acids. Trimming took 7 bases from V and 6 from J; bases not matched to a gene: 14. The germline V gene has CDR1 SGHAT and CDR2 FQNNGV. CDR3 sequence reads: CASTLGGGQFGEQYF. CDR3 bases read: TGTGCCAGCACCCTCGGCGGGGGGCAGTTTGGCGAG.

This clone has a count of ten or more. The read is 3 residues too short to cover the CDR3 end, so that end is filled in from the germline J gene. This chain connects TRBV20-1 to TRBJ2-7; D unclear. This CDR3 has 14 amino acids. The germline V gene has CDR1 DFQATT and CDR2 SNEGSKA (reference sequence). The V end lost 0 bases, the J end lost 0 bases, and 9 bases lay between the germline ends. CDR3 bases read: TGCAGTGCTAGAGATAAGGGTAGCTCCTACGAG. Translation: CSARDKGSSYE. The whole CDR3 is CSARDKGSSYEQYF.

This clone was observed many times. The read ends 3 residues before the CDR3 terminus; that terminus is restored from the germline J gene. The chain joins TRBV19 to TRBJ1-2; D unclear. V shed 8 bases and J shed 5 bases, with 6 bases lying between them. Germline CDR1 LNHDA, CDR2 SQIVND (reference sequence). This CDR3 comprises 10 residues. Incomplete CDR3 DNA: TGTGCCAGTGAAGGGTATGGC. This translates into CASEGYG. The CDR3 as a whole reads CASEGYGYTF. Combining the CDR3 with reference TRBV19 and TRBJ1-2 gives the whole variable domain DGGITQSPKYLFRKEGQNVTLSCEQNLNHDAMYWYRQDPGQGLRLIYYSQIVNDFQKGDIAEGYSVSREKKESFPLTVTSAQKNPTAFYLCASEGYGYTFGSGTRLTVV.

There are many counts of this clone. The CDR3 is cut off 3 residues early in the read; its end comes from the germline J gene. V gene TRBV19 combines with J gene TRBJ2-7; perhaps TRBD1 as D (6 bases). CDR3 length: 14 residues. Germline V CDR1 and CDR2: LNHDA, SQIVND (reference sequence). V was shortened by 3 bases and J by 6 bases, with 15 bases between the two germline ends. CDR3 region: CASSIEWDTSEQYF. The CDR3 bases that were read are TGTGCCAGTAGTATCGAATGGGACACCTCCGAG.

This clone was detected many times. The missing CDR3 end, 3 residues past where the read stops, is filled in from the germline J gene. The chain uses TRBV30 and TRBJ1-2, with D possibly matching TRBD1 (5 bases). CDR1 GTSNPN and CDR2 SVGIG come from the germline V gene (reference sequence). V was clipped by 4 bases and J by 0 bases, with 12 bases between them. The CDR3 extends over 14 amino acids. Partial CDR3 DNA: TGTGCCTGGACCGGGGGGGATTCTAACTATGGC. Translation: CAWTGGDSNYG. The full CDR3 sequence reads CAWTGGDSNYGYTF.

This clone was detected ten times or more. Coverage ceases 3 residues before the CDR3 finishes, and the germline J gene fills in the end. The genes are TRBV7-8 and TRBJ1-1, with D possibly TRBD1 on 5 matching bases. The CDR3 sequence is 17 residues long. The V and J ends lost 2 bases and 1 base respectively, with 17 bases between them. CDR1 and CDR2 from the germline V gene are SGHVS and FQNEAQ. The part of the CDR3 DNA that was read is TGTGCCAGCAGCTTAAGTCGGGGGGTGACGGGGAACACTGAA. Its translation is CASSLSRGVTGNTE. In full, the CDR3 reads CASSLSRGVTGNTEAFF.

This clone showed up just a few times. One base away lies a much larger clone, so this may be a sequencing read error. The CDR3 goes on 3 residues after the read ends, and that part is filled in from the germline J gene. V and J are TRBV30 and TRBJ2-1; 8 bases are shared with TRBD1. This CDR3 has 16 amino acids. CDR1 and CDR2 (germline): GTSNPN, SVGIG (reference sequence). The trim removed 1 base at V and 6 bases at J, leaving 11 bases unmatched. CDR3 sequence: CAWSARTGIRANEQFF. The CDR3 DNA, read in part, is TGTGCCTGGAGTGCCCGGACAGGGATCCGTGCCAATGAG.

This clone was seen repeatedly, ten times or more. The missing CDR3 end, 3 residues past where the read stops, is filled in from the germline J gene. The rearrangement uses TRBV20-1 and TRBJ2-1, with 8 bases lining up with TRBD2. Germline V gives CDR1 DFQATT, CDR2 SNEGSKA (reference sequence). V lost 2 bases to trimming and J lost 4 bases; unmatched junction nucleotides: 10. The CDR3 covers 16 residues. The CDR3 is CSARSGLGFSYNEQFF. The DNA read from the CDR3 is TGCAGTGCTAGATCGGGACTAGGCTTCTCATACAATGAG.

This clone was recorded at least ten times. From the germline J gene comes the end of the CDR3, since the read stops 3 residues before it. The chain recombines TRBV2 with TRBJ1-4, with 8 bases that match TRBD1. From germline, CDR1 is SNHLY and CDR2 FYNNEI. The CDR3 is made up of 15 amino acids. The V and J ends lost 3 bases and 8 bases, in that order; junction bases with no gene match: 8. The CDR3 region is CASSDPDRVREKLFF. The DNA read from the CDR3 is TGTGCCAGCAGTGATCCGGACAGGGTGAGAGAAAAA.

This clone was found many times. The CDR3 end is not reached by the read, which stops 3 residues before it; the germline J gene fills it in. V is TRBV5-1 and J is TRBJ1-5; 7 positions match TRBD1. The V and J ends lost 3 bases and 4 bases, in that order; junction bases with no gene match: 10. This CDR3 has 16 residues. In germline, CDR1 is SGHRS, CDR2 YFSETQ. CDR3 residues: CASSSGTAGGNQPQHF. The DNA read from the CDR3 is TGCGCCAGCAGCTCGGGGACAGCTGGAGGGAATCAGCCC. Filled out from reference TRBV5-1 and TRBJ1-5, the complete variable domain reads KAGVTQTPRYLIKTRGQQVTLSCSPISGHRSVSWYQQTPGQGLQFLFEYFSETQRNKGNFPGRFSGRQFSNSRSEMNVSTLELGDSALYLCASSSGTAGGNQPQHFGDGTRLSIL.

This clone was picked up many times. The CDR3 goes on 3 residues after the read ends, and that part is filled in from the germline J gene. The genes are TRBV5-1 and TRBJ2-3; 9 bases align to TRBD2. Trimming cost V 5 bases and J 2 bases; bases outside gene matches: 6. From germline, CDR1 is SGHRS and CDR2 YFSETQ. CDR3 length: 15 amino acids. The CDR3 is CASSKSGGPTDTQYF. Incomplete CDR3 DNA: TGCGCCAGCAGTAAAAGCGGGGGGCCCACAGATACG.